The 23 T cell receptor beta chains listed next were all sequenced from one sample in a study of blood T cell repertoires in COVID-19. Generated by immunoSEQ multiplex PCR, the TCRdb table keeps only in-frame clones and is missing some. The sample gives about 70,000 clones, roughly 91% of which show up once; roughly a tenth is in the top ten. Sequenced sample: peripheral blood. Receptors were obtained from a woman between 18 and 29 years old with acute or convalescent COVID-19.

The rearrangement uses TRBV5-6 and TRBJ1-2, with D perhaps TRBD1 (5 bases). Germline V gene lookup returns CDR1 SGHDT and CDR2 YYEEEE. V shed 3 bases and J shed 1 base, with 25 bases lying between them. The CDR3 has 19 amino acids. The DNA of the CDR3 is TGTGCCAGCAGCTCACCGAAAATGGGGCGACGAGGTGGTAACTATGGCTACACCTTC. Its protein is CASSSPKMGRRGGNYGYTF. The whole variable domain, remainder taken from reference TRBV5-6 and TRBJ1-2, is DAGVTQSPTHLIKTRGQQVTLRCSPKSGHDTVSWYQQALGQGPQFIFQYYEEEERQRGNFPDRFSGHQFPNYSSELNVNALLLGDSALYLCASSSPKMGRRGGNYGYTFGSGTRLTVV.

The chain is built from TRBV3-1 (or the pseudogene TRBV3-2) and TRBJ2-5, with 9 positions matching TRBD2. The germline CDR1 and CDR2 sequences are LGHDT and YNNKEL (reference sequence). Trimming took 6 bases from V and 4 from J; bases not matched to a gene: 6. This CDR3 is built from 14 residues. CDR3 in amino acids: CASRPAGGVETQYF. The CDR3 nucleotides read TGTGCCAGCAGACCGGCGGGAGGGGTAGAGACCCAGTACTTC.

This chain uses TRBV2 with TRBJ2-7, with D possibly TRBD2 on 5 matching bases. The CDR3 covers 12 residues. The V and J ends lost 6 bases and 0 bases respectively, with 6 bases between them. Germline values: CDR1 SNHLY, CDR2 FYNNEI. The CDR3 protein is CASSGDSYEQYF. CDR3 in DNA: TGTGCCAGCAGCGGGGACTCCTACGAGCAGTACTTC.

V and J are TRBV5-8 and TRBJ2-5, with a possible D match to TRBD2 (5 bases). The V end was cut by 1 base, the J end by 4 bases, with 11 bases between. The germline gives CDR1 SGHTS, CDR2 YDEGEE. The CDR3 length is 14 residues. This chain's CDR3 is CASSLMGDLETQYF. Written as DNA, the CDR3 is TGTGCCAGCAGCTTGATGGGAGACTTAGAGACCCAGTACTTC.

The chain recombines TRBV29-1 with TRBJ2-7, with D tentatively TRBD2 (6 bases). Trimming removed 0 bases at V and 10 bases at J, with 16 bases between. The CDR3 has 13 amino acids. The germline V gene has CDR1 SQVTM and CDR2 ANQGSEA. The CDR3 reads CSVEDQILGGQYF. Written as DNA, the CDR3 is TGCAGCGTTGAAGATCAAATTTTGGGGGGACAGTACTTC.

The rearrangement joins TRBV5-1 to TRBJ1-4, with 7 bases lining up with TRBD1. V gave up 2 bases and J gave up 0 bases; unmatched junction bases: 4. The CDR3 is 16 amino acids. CDR1 is SGHRS, CDR2 YFSETQ, per germline. Written as DNA, the CDR3 is TGCGCCAGCAGCTTAGGGACAGTGACAACTAATGAAAAACTGTTTTTT. Translated, it gives CASSLGTVTTNEKLFF.

The chain carries TRBV25-1 and TRBJ1-1, with 10 positions matching TRBD1. The V gene's germline CDR1 is MGHDK and CDR2 SYGVNS. The CDR3 extends over 15 amino acids. The junction had 4 bases not matched to a gene; V was cut back by 0 bases and J by 6 bases. The CDR3 DNA reads as TGTGCCAGCAGTGAATATGACAGGGGGCCGCCTGAAGCTTTCTTT. Protein product: CASSEYDRGPPEAFF.

The genes are TRBV2 and TRBJ1-5, with D perhaps matching TRBD1 (6 bases). V was pared by 6 bases and J by 7 bases, with 16 bases between. CDR3 length: 14 amino acids. Germline V gene sequence: CDR1 SNHLY, CDR2 FYNNEI. The CDR3 region is CASSDNRAQQPQHF. Written as DNA, the CDR3 is TGTGCCAGCAGCGACAACAGGGCGCAACAGCCCCAGCATTTT.

This clone has just one count. J is TRBJ2-7 and V is TRBV6-5, with 7 bases lining up with TRBD1. CDR1 MNHEY and CDR2 SVGAGI come from the germline V gene. With 6 bases clipped from V and 1 base from J, the junction kept 9 bases outside the gene matches. This CDR3 region has 15 residues. CDR3 sequence: CASSRTGHGSYEQYF. The DNA of the CDR3 is TGTGCCAGCAGCCGGACAGGACATGGGTCCTACGAGCAGTACTTC.

J is TRBJ2-2 and V is TRBV19; the D gene is possibly TRBD1 (6 bases). V dropped 8 bases and J dropped 5 bases, with 12 bases sitting between them. This CDR3 is 13 amino acids long. Germline V lookup: CDR1 LNHDA, CDR2 SQIVND (reference sequence). Here the CDR3 reads CASVQGRTGELFF. CDR3 coding DNA: TGTGCCAGTGTACAGGGCCGGACCGGGGAGCTGTTTTTT. The whole variable domain, filled in from reference TRBV19 and TRBJ2-2, reads DGGITQSPKYLFRKEGQNVTLSCEQNLNHDAMYWYRQDPGQGLRLIYYSQIVNDFQKGDIAEGYSVSREKKESFPLTVTSAQKNPTAFYLCASVQGRTGELFFGEGSRLTVL.

The V call is TRBV5-1, the J call TRBJ2-1; a possible D gene is TRBD2 (7 bases). The germline CDR1 and CDR2 sequences are SGHRS and YFSETQ. This CDR3 has 14 amino acids. V was cut by 0 bases and J by 6 bases, with 10 bases left in between. CDR3 coding DNA: TGCGCCAGCAGCTTGGACGGGGGGCGCAATGAGCAGTTCTTC. Translation: CASSLDGGRNEQFF.

This chain uses TRBV7-9 with TRBJ2-3; D unresolved. The CDR3 sequence is 12 residues long. V lost 1 base, J lost 4 bases, and 3 bases lay in between. CDR1 SEHNR and CDR2 FQNEAQ come from the germline V gene (reference sequence). The CDR3 coding sequence is TGTGCCAGCAGCTTAGGAGCAGATACGCAGTATTTT. Residues: CASSLGADTQYF.

The rearrangement uses TRBV19 and TRBJ2-7; 7 positions match TRBD1. J was trimmed by 1 base and V by 4 bases; bases with no gene match: 4. The germline gives CDR1 LNHDA, CDR2 SQIVND (reference sequence). The CDR3 covers 14 residues. CDR3 sequence: CASSTRQGSYEQYF. CDR3 DNA sequence: TGTGCCAGTAGTACCAGACAGGGATCCTACGAGCAGTACTTC. The whole variable domain, remainder taken from reference TRBV19 and TRBJ2-7, is DGGITQSPKYLFRKEGQNVTLSCEQNLNHDAMYWYRQDPGQGLRLIYYSQIVNDFQKGDIAEGYSVSREKKESFPLTVTSAQKNPTAFYLCASSTRQGSYEQYFGPGTRLTVT.

In this sample, this clone turned up a few times. J is TRBJ2-3 and V is TRBV6-1; D ambiguous. The ends were cut back, 0 bases at V and 13 bases at J, with 8 bases in the middle. In germline, CDR1 is MNHNS, CDR2 SASEGT. The CDR3 length is 11 residues. This chain's CDR3 is CASSEARFKYF. CDR3 nucleotide sequence: TGTGCCAGCAGTGAAGCGCGGTTTAAGTATTTT.

This clone came up a few times. This chain joins TRBV6-2 or TRBV6-3 and TRBJ2-7; TRBD1 matches 7 bases. The CDR3 runs to 13 residues. Germline values: CDR1 MNHEY, CDR2 SVGEGT. The J segment lost 2 bases and the V segment lost 4 bases, leaving 2 bases of the junction unmatched. The CDR3 DNA sequence: TGTGCCAGCAGTTGGCAGGGGGCCTACGAGCAGTACTTC. It codes for CASSWQGAYEQYF.

The genes are TRBV2 and TRBJ1-1, with D possibly being TRBD1 (6 bases). The CDR3 length is 15 residues. Per the germline V gene, CDR1 is SNHLY and CDR2 is FYNNEI. The V gene lost 8 bases and the J gene lost 0 bases, with 16 bases spanning the gap. CDR3 DNA: TGTGCCAGCGGACGCAGGGGCGGAATGAACACTGAAGCTTTCTTT. It yields the protein CASGRRGGMNTEAFF. The full variable domain, with the rest looked up from reference TRBV2 and TRBJ1-1, is EPEVTQTPSHQVTQMGQEVILRCVPISNHLYFYWYRQILGQKVEFLVSFYNNEISEKSEIFDDQFSVERPDGSNFTLKIRSTKLEDSAMYFCASGRRGGMNTEAFFGQGTRLTVV.

This clone was observed a few times. The rearrangement joins TRBV6-1 to TRBJ1-6; no clear D. This CDR3 is built from 15 residues. Per germline, CDR1 MNHNS and CDR2 SASEGT. Trimming cost V 1 base and J 5 bases, with 9 bases left between them. CDR3 bases: TGTGCCAGCAGTGAAGTGGGCAGGCATAATTCACCCCTCCACTTT. Encoded protein: CASSEVGRHNSPLHF.

This clone appeared once. The V and J genes are TRBV7-9 and TRBJ2-1; 9 nucleotides match TRBD2. V was pared by 5 bases and J by 6 bases, with 5 bases of the junction left unmatched. Germline CDR1 SEHNR, CDR2 FQNEAQ (reference sequence). This CDR3 is built from 14 residues. CDR3 amino acids: CASSVGLAPNEQFF. CDR3 nucleotides: TGTGCCAGCAGCGTGGGACTAGCCCCCAATGAGCAGTTCTTC.

This sequence joins TRBV19 and TRBJ1-2; 8 bases are shared with TRBD1. There are 15 residues in the CDR3. Germline CDR1 LNHDA, CDR2 SQIVND (reference sequence). The trim removed 6 bases at V and 3 bases at J, leaving 9 bases unmatched. Written as DNA, the CDR3 is TGTGCCAGTAGGAAACGACAGGGGTTGGACTATGGCTACACCTTC. It encodes CASRKRQGLDYGYTF.

The chain recombines TRBV6-6 with TRBJ1-2; 7 bases match TRBD1. The V gene's germline CDR1 is MNHNY and CDR2 SVGAGI (reference sequence). This CDR3 is 16 amino acids long. With V trimmed by 0 bases and J by 2 bases, 6 bases remained unmatched. The CDR3 reads CASSYSDRAQNYGYTF. DNA of the CDR3: TGTGCCAGCAGTTACTCAGACAGGGCTCAAAACTATGGCTACACCTTC.

V usage is TRBV2 and J usage is TRBJ1-1; no firm D call. Germline V gene sequence: CDR1 SNHLY, CDR2 FYNNEI. This CDR3 comprises 12 residues. The V end lost 4 bases, the J end lost 11 bases, and 14 bases lay between the germline ends. CDR3 bases: TGTGCCAGCAGTGCGTATGTCAGTCTGGCTTTCTTT. Residues: CASSAYVSLAFF.

The gene calls are TRBV10-3 and TRBJ1-1; no definite D call. Trimming cost V 5 bases and J 4 bases, with 14 bases left between them. Germline loops: CDR1 ENHRY, CDR2 SYGVKD. The CDR3 spans 14 residues. The CDR3 nucleotides read TGTGCCATCAGTTCCGGGCTCCGGGGCACTGAAGCTTTCTTT. This sequence encodes CAISSGLRGTEAFF.

The chain recombines TRBV5-1 with TRBJ1-1; 7 nucleotides match TRBD1. The CDR3 is made up of 15 amino acids. Trimming took 3 bases from V and 3 from J; bases not matched to a gene: 8. Germline CDR1 reads SGHRS; CDR2 reads YFSETQ. CDR3 loop: CASSSRTGGDTEAFF. The CDR3, as DNA: TGCGCCAGCAGCTCCCGGACAGGTGGGGACACTGAAGCTTTCTTT.